This T cell receptor (beta chain) was retrieved from a study of T cells in Graves' hyperthyroidism and ophthalmopathy. Study-level results: Ophthalmopathy got predicted by the model a median approximately six months before its onset.

Trimming cost V 5 bases and J 4 bases; bases outside gene matches: 3. From germline, CDR1 is KGHDR and CDR2 SFDVKD. CDR3 length: 14 amino acids. The diagnoses drew upon clinical symptoms, serum thyroxine and TRAb, thyroid ultrasound and orbital computed tomography. The authors obtained PBMCs from roughly 10 ml of fresh peripheral blood. Amplification of TCR beta CDR3 regions used RNA as the template. RT-PCR in the first round (using the HTBI primer set) targeted the TCR CDR3. One entry per CDR3 protein results from TCRdb running MiXCR on the multiplex PCR reads. Among under 400,000 distinct CDR3 sequences listed, roughly a fifth were seen once. This clonotype was detected many times. What it binds is not known.

The specimen was blood. The TCR sequence derives from a woman aged 45-65 years with Graves' hyperthyroidism. The V gene is TRBV24-1, the J gene TRBJ2-2; 7 bases are shared with TRBD2. The CDR3 loop is CATSVTGGTGELFF. In DNA form, the CDR3 reads TGTGCCACCAGTGTAACGGGAGGCACCGGGGAGCTGTTTTTT.